The 7 T cell receptor beta chains presented below share a single source sample, sequenced in a study of T cell responses to AZD1222 COVID-19 vaccine. Sequenced by immunoSEQ multiplex PCR; TCRdb stores in-frame clones only, minus some. The table has approximately 100,000 clones, 90% seen once. The starting material was peripheral blood, obtained on day 0 of AZD1222 vaccination. The origin of the receptors is an adult in good health.

The rearrangement joins TRBV2 to TRBJ2-1, with D possibly being TRBD1 or TRBD2 (5 bases each). V lost 6 bases, J lost 2 bases, and 8 bases lay in between. Germline V CDR1 and CDR2: SNHLY, FYNNEI. The CDR3 consists of 13 residues. The CDR3 loop is CASRRGTYNEQFF. The CDR3 nucleotides read TGTGCCAGCAGGAGGGGAACCTACAATGAGCAGTTCTTC.

This chain uses TRBV19 with TRBJ2-1; D not resolved. The CDR3 runs 13 residues. The V gene's germline CDR1 is LNHDA and CDR2 SQIVND (reference sequence). Trimming took off 5 bases at V and 4 bases at J, with 9 bases between the two ends. For the CDR3, the DNA is TGTGCCAGTAGTCTACGGACGTACAATGAGCAGTTCTTC. It translates to CASSLRTYNEQFF.

The rearrangement links TRBV3-1 (or the pseudogene TRBV3-2) to TRBJ2-1; D not certain. V was cut by 0 bases and J by 8 bases, with 11 bases left in between. Germline V lookup: CDR1 LGHDT, CDR2 YNNKEL (reference sequence). This CDR3 is 14 amino acids long. The CDR3 spells CASSQDLREDEQFF. The CDR3 DNA reads as TGTGCCAGCAGCCAAGATCTTAGAGAGGATGAGCAGTTCTTC.

This chain connects TRBV4-3 to TRBJ1-2; a weak D match, TRBD1 (6 bases). Per the germline V gene, CDR1 is LGHNA and CDR2 is YSLEER. With 0 bases removed from V and 4 bases from J, the gap between germline ends came to 12 bases. This CDR3 region has 15 residues. Written as DNA, the CDR3 is TGCGCCAGCAGCCAAGATTGGGGACAAATCTATGGCTACACCTTC. This sequence encodes CASSQDWGQIYGYTF.

Only one count was recorded for this clone. The V call is TRBV3-1 (or the pseudogene TRBV3-2), the J call TRBJ2-5; possibly TRBD2 for D (6 bases). V shed 3 bases and J shed 4 bases, with 15 bases lying between them. The CDR3 runs to 15 residues. Germline values: CDR1 LGHDT, CDR2 YNNKEL (reference sequence). The CDR3 loop is CASSQGSGVAETQYF. DNA of the CDR3: TGTGCCAGCAGCCAGGGGTCGGGAGTAGCAGAGACCCAGTACTTC.

The chain couples TRBV5-1 to TRBJ2-2; 7 positions match TRBD2. This CDR3 region has 18 residues. The junction had 9 bases not matched to a gene; V was cut back by 0 bases and J by 1 base. Germline V gives CDR1 SGHRS, CDR2 YFSETQ. Written as DNA, the CDR3 is TGCGCCAGCAGCTTGGTCCCCGCGTGGGAGGGGAACACCGGGGAGCTGTTTTTT. Its translation is CASSLVPAWEGNTGELFF.

This sequence joins TRBV28 and TRBJ1-2; 7 bases align to TRBD1. V shed 5 bases and J 4 bases; nucleotides not matched to a gene: 13. The CDR3 contains 16 residues. Germline V lookup: CDR1 MDHEN, CDR2 SYDVKM. The CDR3 is CASSLSEGARLYGYTF. CDR3 sequence (DNA): TGTGCCAGCAGTCTCTCGGAGGGGGCTCGACTCTATGGCTACACCTTC.